This T cell receptor (beta chain) originates from a study of OX40 agonist ivuxolimab in advanced cancers. Germline assignment: CDR1 SEHNR and CDR2 FQNEAQ (reference sequence). The CDR3 covers 14 residues. Trimming at V came to 5 bases and at J to 4 bases, leaving 7 bases not matched to a gene. Sequencing was performed with immunoSEQ multiplex PCR; in TCRdb, only in-frame clones are kept and a portion is missing. The sample has around 140,000 clones; approximately 94% are singletons. In regard to this clone: Its antigen is still unknown. Other DNA sequences in this sample translate to the same CDR3.

Study conclusions and caveats: Blood T cells, both CD4+ and CD8+, expanded clonally by week 6 at 0.1 to 3.0 mg/kg. Among T cells, CD8+ cells averaged more expanded clones than CD4+ cells. Clonal expansion in partial responders at 0.1-3.0 mg/kg ranked among the lowest.

This clonotype was sampled from an adult with an advanced solid tumor such as melanoma, head and neck, liver or kidney cancer. This sample comprised CD4+ or CD8+ T cells sorted from blood, obtained in a trial of the OX40 agonist ivuxolimab. The chain joins TRBV7-9 to TRBJ1-1; 7 bases are shared with TRBD1. CDR3 residues: CASSLRQGITEAFF. CDR3 sequence (DNA): TGTGCCAGCAGCCTCCGACAGGGAATCACTGAAGCTTTCTTT.